Shown below are 27 T cell receptor beta chains from a single sample sequenced in a study of blood T cell repertoires in COVID-19 (TCRdb year 2020). The protocol used for the library was the immunoSEQ multiplex PCR assay. Held by TCRdb, this immuneACCESS table contains in-frame sequences only and omits some clones. Under half of the omission traces to an unresolved V gene where checked; the cause of the rest is unknown. For this sample the table gives 130,000 to 150,000 clones, of which around 82% were detected only once. Of the sample, about 16% falls within the top ten clones. The source material was peripheral blood. The receptors originated from a human donor with acute or convalescent COVID-19. The donor label of this sample is uncertain.

J is TRBJ1-3 and V is TRBV6-5, with D tentatively TRBD1 (5 bases). The CDR3 runs 15 residues. Trimming shortened V by 6 bases and J by 4 bases, and 16 bases separated the two germline ends. Germline assignment: CDR1 MNHEY and CDR2 SVGAGI. Here the CDR3 reads CASSAGGLAGNTIYF. DNA of the CDR3: TGTGCCAGCAGCGCTGGGGGACTTGCCGGAAACACCATATATTTT.

V and J are TRBV5-1 and TRBJ1-6, with D possibly TRBD1 on 6 matching bases. V was cut by 2 bases and J by 8 bases, with 11 bases left in between. The V gene's germline CDR1 is SGHRS and CDR2 YFSETQ. This CDR3 spans 14 amino acids. The CDR3 DNA sequence: TGCGCCAGCAGCTTATCAGGGGAAGATTCACCCCTCCACTTT. Translation: CASSLSGEDSPLHF. Looking up the rest from reference TRBV5-1 and TRBJ1-6 gives the full variable domain: KAGVTQTPRYLIKTRGQQVTLSCSPISGHRSVSWYQQTPGQGLQFLFEYFSETQRNKGNFPGRFSGRQFSNSRSEMNVSTLELGDSALYLCASSLSGEDSPLHFGNGTRLTVT.

This rearrangement joins TRBV7-2 to TRBJ2-4; D is possibly TRBD2 (6 bases). Between the trimmed V and J ends, which lost 2 bases and 7 bases, there was a span of 21 bases. The CDR3 is 17 residues long. Germline V gene lookup returns CDR1 SGHTA and CDR2 FQGNSA. The CDR3 DNA is TGTGCCAGCAGCTTAATCCTGGGTAGCGGTCTGCGGAACATTCAGTACTTC. It is translated as CASSLILGSGLRNIQYF.

In this sample, this clone is medium-sized (0.01 to 0.1%). The rearrangement uses TRBV7-9 and TRBJ1-2; a weak D match, TRBD1 (5 bases). The CDR3 is made up of 13 amino acids. The germline V and J ends were trimmed by 1 base and 4 bases, with 7 bases remaining between them. CDR1 is SEHNR and CDR2 is FQNEAQ in the germline V gene (reference sequence). The CDR3 is CASSLEGVYGYTF. CDR3 sequence (DNA): TGTGCCAGCAGCTTAGAAGGGGTCTATGGCTACACCTTC.

The rearrangement uses TRBV30 and TRBJ1-2; D is uncertain. Germline CDR1 and CDR2: GTSNPN and SVGIG (reference sequence). The CDR3 runs to 13 residues. Trimming took 1 base from V and 0 from J, leaving 6 bases between them. CDR3 nucleotide sequence: TGTGCCTGGAGTGCACAAGCTAACTATGGCTACACCTTC. This sequence encodes CAWSAQANYGYTF.

This chain connects TRBV11-2 to TRBJ2-1, with 8 nucleotides matching TRBD2. V trimming: 5 bases; J trimming: 3 bases; junction bases outside the gene matches: 6. The CDR3 loop spans 15 amino acids. Per the germline V gene, CDR1 is SGHAT and CDR2 is FQNNGV. The CDR3 sequence is CASSPAGTSYNEQFF. The CDR3 bases are TGTGCCAGCAGCCCCGCCGGGACTAGCTACAATGAGCAGTTCTTC.

V usage is TRBV4-1 and J usage is TRBJ2-3, with 15 bases identical to TRBD2. Trimming removed 0 bases from V and 14 bases from J; junction bases left unmatched: 9. The CDR3 extends over 16 amino acids. The germline CDR1 and CDR2 sequences are MGHRA and YSYEKL. In DNA, the CDR3 is TGCGCCAGCAGCCAAGATCGTTGGACTAGCGGGGGGGCCACGTATTTT. Its protein is CASSQDRWTSGGATYF.

The V call is TRBV7-2, the J call TRBJ2-6, with 7 bases that match TRBD1. The CDR3 has 14 amino acids. Germline CDR1 reads SGHTA; CDR2 reads FQGNSA. The V segment lost 11 bases and the J segment 4 bases; nucleotides outside the gene matches: 8. The CDR3 DNA reads as TGTGCCGGACAGGTCGGTAGAGGGGCCAACGTCCTGACTTTC. Translation: CAGQVGRGANVLTF.

The CDR3 nucleotides read TGCGCCAGCAGCCAAGAATGGGGGGAGAAACTGTTTTTT. Translating gives CASSQEWGEKLFF. The V gene is TRBV4-1, the J gene TRBJ1-4; tentatively, D is TRBD1 (5 bases). Germline V gene data show CDR1 as MGHRA and CDR2 as YSYEKL. The length of the CDR3 is 13 residues. V lost 0 bases and J lost 11, with 10 bases in between.

The chain has TRBV6-2 or TRBV6-3 and TRBJ1-1; weak D call: TRBD1 (5 bases). Germline V gene data show CDR1 as MNHEY and CDR2 as SVGEGT. CDR3 length equals 14 residues. Trimming pared 6 bases from V and 4 bases from J, leaving 15 bases between. The CDR3 loop reads CASSQAGRATEAFF. In nucleotides, the CDR3 is TGTGCCAGCAGCCAAGCGGGCAGGGCCACTGAAGCTTTCTTT.

This clone was found once. This rearrangement joins TRBV10-2 to TRBJ2-5, with TRBD1 matching over 9 bases. V lost 9 bases to trimming and J lost 3 bases; unmatched junction nucleotides: 8. CDR1 is WSHSY and CDR2 is SAAADI in the germline V gene. CDR3 length equals 14 residues. CDR3 coding DNA: TGCGCCAGTGGAACAGGGGGCGCGGAAGAGACCCAGTACTTC. Translated: CASGTGGAEETQYF.

The gene calls are TRBV7-2 and TRBJ1-3; D is unresolved. Trimming removed 1 base from V and 7 bases from J, with 8 bases in between. CDR3 length: 13 residues. Germline loops: CDR1 SGHTA, CDR2 FQGNSA. CDR3 loop: CASSLETANTIYF. For the CDR3, the DNA is TGTGCCAGCAGCTTAGAAACAGCTAACACCATATATTTT.

The table lists this clone with a count of one. The chain couples TRBV4-1 to TRBJ2-3; the match to TRBD2 covers 11 bases. V lost 5 bases, J lost 3 bases, and 7 bases stayed unmatched. Germline CDR1 is MGHRA and CDR2 is YSYEKL. The CDR3 has 16 amino acids. In DNA form, the CDR3 reads TGCGCCAGCAGCTCAACCACTAGCGGGGGAACAGATACGCAGTATTTT. The encoded protein is CASSSTTSGGTDTQYF.

This chain connects TRBV7-2 to TRBJ1-2, with TRBD1 as a possible D gene (5 bases). The germline V and J ends were trimmed by 1 base and 4 bases, with 13 bases remaining between them. The germline gives CDR1 SGHTA, CDR2 FQGNSA. The CDR3 length is 15 residues. The CDR3 nucleotides read TGTGCCAGCAGCTTAGAGAAGGGGCTGAGCTATGGCTACACCTTC. This sequence encodes CASSLEKGLSYGYTF. Filled out from reference TRBV7-2 and TRBJ1-2, the complete variable domain reads GAGVSQSPSNKVTEKGKDVELRCDPISGHTALYWYRQSLGQGLEFLIYFQGNSAPDKSGLPSDRFSAERTGGSVSTLTIQRTQQEDSAVYLCASSLEKGLSYGYTFGSGTRLTVV.

The chain employs TRBV6-1 and TRBJ2-5, with a weak D call TRBD1 (7 bases). Trimming left V 0 bases short and J 5 bases short, with 13 bases between. The CDR3 is 15 residues long. Germline assignment: CDR1 MNHNS and CDR2 SASEGT. The CDR3 DNA sequence: TGTGCCAGCAGTGAAGCACAGGGGAGGAGGGAGACCCAGTACTTC. Translated, it gives CASSEAQGRRETQYF.

The chain couples TRBV6-5 to TRBJ2-1; D might be TRBD1 (6 bases). This CDR3 spans 14 amino acids. Trimming removed 6 bases from V and 1 base from J, with 10 bases in between. Germline lookup yields CDR1 MNHEY and CDR2 SVGAGI. CDR3 sequence reads: CASRRDTSYNEQFF. CDR3 in DNA: TGTGCCAGCAGACGGGACACATCCTACAATGAGCAGTTCTTC.

The chain links TRBV7-9 to TRBJ2-5, with D unclear. Germline V gives CDR1 SEHNR, CDR2 FQNEAQ (reference sequence). The germline V and J ends were trimmed by 3 bases and 4 bases, with 6 bases remaining between them. This CDR3 spans 12 amino acids. The CDR3 spells CASSLYGETQYF. The CDR3 DNA sequence: TGTGCCAGCAGCTTGTACGGAGAGACCCAGTACTTC. Drawing the rest from reference TRBV7-9 and TRBJ2-5, the complete variable domain is DTGVSQNPRHKITKRGQNVTFRCDPISEHNRLYWYRQTLGQGPEFLTYFQNEAQLEKSRLLSDRFSAERPKGSFSTLEIQRTEQGDSAMYLCASSLYGETQYFGPGTRLLVL.

This clone showed up just once. This chain links TRBV12-3 or TRBV12-4 with TRBJ1-6; D is unclear. Trimming cost V 3 bases and J 10 bases, with 10 bases left between them. The length of the CDR3 is 13 residues. The CDR3 protein is CASSLGSWSPLHF. In nucleotides, the CDR3 is TGTGCCAGCAGTTTGGGCAGTTGGTCACCCCTCCACTTT.

The chain combines TRBV19 with TRBJ1-2; the match to TRBD1 covers 12 bases. Looked up from germline, CDR1 is LNHDA and CDR2 is SQIVND (reference sequence). This CDR3 is 17 amino acids long. With V trimmed by 7 bases and J by 4 bases, 13 bases remained unmatched. The CDR3 DNA sequence: TGTGCCAGTACCTTGACGGGGACAGGGGGCAAGGGCTATGGCTACACCTTC. Translated, it gives CASTLTGTGGKGYGYTF.

This clone was picked up a small number of times. The rearrangement joins TRBV7-8 to TRBJ2-2; D perhaps matches TRBD1 (6 bases). CDR1 and CDR2 (germline): SGHVS, FQNEAQ. The CDR3 consists of 13 residues. The germline V and J ends were trimmed by 7 bases and 4 bases, with 10 bases remaining between them. The CDR3 nucleotides are TGTGCCAGCAAACGAGGGGGCACCGGGGAGCTGTTTTTT. This encodes CASKRGGTGELFF. The full variable domain, its missing parts supplied by reference TRBV7-8 and TRBJ2-2, is GAGVSQSPRYKVAKRGQDVALRCDPISGHVSLFWYQQALGQGPEFLTYFQNEAQLDKSGLPSDRFFAERPEGSVSTLKIQRTQQEDSAVYLCASKRGGTGELFFGEGSRLTVL.

V is TRBV5-1 and J is TRBJ2-1; 7 nucleotides agree with TRBD2. J gave up 2 bases and V 3 bases, and 5 bases lay outside the gene matches. Germline CDR1 reads SGHRS; CDR2 reads YFSETQ. The CDR3 runs to 15 residues. CDR3 nucleotides: TGCGCCAGCAGCTCGAGCGGGGCTCCCTACAATGAGCAGTTCTTC. Residues: CASSSSGAPYNEQFF.

V usage is TRBV19 and J usage is TRBJ2-3; D is possibly TRBD1 (5 bases). Trimming left V 3 bases short and J 0 bases short, with 7 bases between. The germline V gene encodes CDR1 LNHDA and CDR2 SQIVND (reference sequence). This CDR3 is 14 amino acids long. In DNA, the CDR3 is TGTGCCAGTAGTATTCGACAGAGCACAGATACGCAGTATTTT. It translates to CASSIRQSTDTQYF.

The chain carries TRBV5-5 and TRBJ1-2; 10 nucleotides line up with TRBD1. The CDR3 extends over 17 amino acids. Germline values: CDR1 SGHKS, CDR2 YYEKEE (reference sequence). The V gene end was trimmed by 4 bases and the J gene end by 7 bases; junction bases not matched to a gene: 16. The DNA for the CDR3 is TGTGCCAGCAGCCATAGCGCGGGACAGGGGTTAGGGAGTGGCTACACCTTC. The encoded protein is CASSHSAGQGLGSGYTF.

This clone was observed once. CDR3 amino acids: CASSQEIAGVRGANEQFF. In DNA, the CDR3 is TGCGCCAGCAGCCAAGAGATAGCGGGGGTAAGGGGGGCCAATGAGCAGTTCTTC. The J gene is TRBJ2-1, the V gene TRBV4-1; TRBD2 agrees at 9 bases. Germline V lookup: CDR1 MGHRA, CDR2 YSYEKL. There are 18 residues in the CDR3. The V segment lost 0 bases and the J segment 6 bases; nucleotides outside the gene matches: 12.

The chain combines TRBV5-4 with TRBJ1-4; no clear D. The germline gives CDR1 SGHNT, CDR2 YYREEE (reference sequence). Trimming pared 2 bases from V and 7 bases from J, leaving 12 bases between. The CDR3 consists of 14 residues. CDR3 sequence: CASSFRQGGEKLFF. For the CDR3, the DNA is TGTGCCAGCAGCTTTCGACAAGGAGGTGAAAAACTGTTTTTT. The full variable domain, rest sourced from reference TRBV5-4 and TRBJ1-4, is ETGVTQSPTHLIKTRGQQVTLRCSSQSGHNTVSWYQQALGQGPQFIFQYYREEENGRGNFPPRFSGLQFPNYSSELNVNALELDDSALYLCASSFRQGGEKLFFGSGTQLSVL.

V is TRBV4-2 and J is TRBJ1-1; 7 bases match TRBD1. This CDR3 comprises 14 residues. The V and J ends lost 1 base and 3 bases, in that order; junction bases with no gene match: 2. CDR1 LGHNA and CDR2 YNFKEQ come from the germline V gene. The CDR3 coding sequence is TGTGCCAGCAGCCAAGCCGGACAGGACACTGAAGCTTTCTTT. This translates into CASSQAGQDTEAFF.

This chain joins TRBV2 and TRBJ1-2; no clear D gene. The CDR3 runs 12 residues. Trimming took 5 bases from V and 8 from J, leaving 12 bases between them. Germline CDR1 and CDR2: SNHLY and FYNNEI. CDR3 coding DNA: TGTGCCAGCAGTCTGGTCCGGGGAGGCTACACCTTC. Amino acids: CASSLVRGGYTF.